The 14 T cell receptor beta chains reported below all come from one sample, sequenced in a study of breast tumors, draining lymph nodes, adjacent tissues. Via MiXCR, TCRdb re-called the multiplex PCR reads, giving one row per CDR3 protein. The sample has 15,000 to 20,000 distinct CDR3 sequences, over 40% seen once. Sequenced input: tumor-adjacent breast tissue. The receptors shown here come from a female donor with breast cancer. Some clones in this sample may be carry-over from other donors' samples.

This clonotype showed up many times. The rearrangement uses TRBV3-1 and TRBJ2-3; tentative D call: TRBD2 (5 bases). The CDR3 covers 14 residues. Trimming left V 4 bases short and J 7 bases short, with 15 bases between. CDR1 LGHDT and CDR2 YNNKEL come from the germline V gene (reference sequence). CDR3 nucleotide sequence: TGTGCCAGCAGCCCCATTACTAGTTCTAATACGCAGTATTTT. It translates to CASSPITSSNTQYF.

Comment on this clonotype: Lacking the conserved final phenylalanine or tryptophan, this CDR3 likely reflects a read error. No DNA is shown, since the ends of the CDR3 on it are uncertain; the CDR3 is the one TCRdb lists. V is TRBV11-3 and J is TRBJ1-6. Germline V gene sequence: CDR1 SGHNT, CDR2 YENEEA. Ends included, the CDR3 has 10 residues. CDR3 in amino acids: CASSLALEAI.

In this sample, this clonotype turned up many times. This clone may be a read error of a much larger clone one base away. The chain employs TRBV5-8 and TRBJ2-3; the D call may be TRBD1 or TRBD2 (5 bases each). The V gene's germline CDR1 is SGHTS and CDR2 YDEGEE. This CDR3 is 14 amino acids long. Trimming left V 3 bases short and J 5 bases short, with 13 bases between. CDR3 in DNA: TGTGCCAGCAGCTATATTGGGGCGGGAGATACGCAGTATTTT. It specifies CASSYIGAGDTQYF. Supplemented by reference TRBV5-8 and TRBJ2-3, the full variable domain reads EAGVTQSPTHLIKTRGQQATLRCSPISGHTSVYWYQQALGLGLQFLLWYDEGEERNRGNFPPRFSGRQFPNYSSELNVNALELEDSALYLCASSYIGAGDTQYFGPGTRLTVL.

The chain links TRBV2 to TRBJ1-2, with D possibly being TRBD1 (6 bases). From germline, CDR1 is SNHLY and CDR2 FYNNEI. This CDR3 spans 12 amino acids. Trimming removed 8 bases from V and 10 bases from J, with 17 bases in between. The CDR3 sequence is CASPGTPAFYTF. The CDR3 DNA is TGTGCCAGCCCGGGGACACCGGCCTTCTACACCTTC.

By sample fraction, this clonotype is medium-sized. This chain uses TRBV9 with TRBJ2-5, with unresolved D. CDR1 SGDLS and CDR2 YYNGEE come from the germline V gene. There are 15 residues in the CDR3. Trimming cost V 0 bases and J 4 bases, with 13 bases left between them. This CDR3 is CASSVAGDLRETQYF. The CDR3 DNA reads as TGTGCCAGCAGCGTAGCGGGTGACTTAAGAGAGACCCAGTACTTC. The full variable domain, in which reference TRBV9 and TRBJ2-5 provide the parts outside the CDR3, is DSGVTQTPKHLITATGQRVTLRCSPRSGDLSVYWYQQSLDQGLQFLIQYYNGEERAKGNILERFSAQQFPDLHSELNLSSLELGDSALYFCASSVAGDLRETQYFGPGTRLLVL.

Of note for this clonotype: One end of the junction fails to match germline, which may point to a read error. This chain links TRBV11-2 with TRBJ2-2, with a possible D match to TRBD2 (5 bases). The CDR3 is 14 amino acids. Germline CDR1 and CDR2: SGHAT and FQNNGV. DNA for the CDR3: TGTGCCAGCAGCCTCCGAGAATCCACCGGGGAGCTGCTTTTT. Residues: CASSLRESTGELLF.

This rearrangement joins TRBV7-2 to TRBJ2-1, with TRBD1 matching over 11 bases. After removal of 1 base from V and 6 bases from J, the junction contained 5 bases not matched to a gene. The CDR3 contains 16 residues. CDR1 is SGHTA, CDR2 FQGNSA, per germline. This CDR3 reads CASSLGGTGGINEQFF. As DNA, the CDR3 is TGTGCCAGCAGCTTAGGAGGGACAGGGGGGATCAATGAGCAGTTCTTC.

There are many counts of this clonotype. This chain connects TRBV28 to TRBJ2-7; D ambiguous. Germline V gene sequence: CDR1 MDHEN, CDR2 SYDVKM. CDR3 length: 11 amino acids. Trimming shortened V by 2 bases and J by 4 bases, and 3 bases separated the two germline ends. The CDR3 here is CASSLGYEQYF. The DNA of the CDR3 is TGTGCCAGCAGTTTAGGGTACGAGCAGTACTTC.

This clonotype came up a few times. This may arise from a read error, as a much more abundant clone is one base away. CDR3 bases: TGCGCCAGCAGCCCCACAGGGAACACTGACGCTTTCTTT. As protein: CASSPTGNTDAFF. This rearrangement joins TRBV5-1 to TRBJ1-1; perhaps TRBD1 as D (6 bases). CDR3 size: 13 residues. Germline V gene lookup returns CDR1 SGHRS and CDR2 YFSETQ.

The chain is built from TRBV2 and TRBJ2-1; no clear D. CDR1 and CDR2 (germline): SNHLY, FYNNEI. Trimming took off 3 bases at V and 7 bases at J, with 7 bases between the two ends. The CDR3 contains 12 residues. The CDR3 loop reads CASSDGWNEQFF. The CDR3 bases are TGTGCCAGCAGTGACGGATGGAATGAGCAGTTCTTC.

The CDR3 protein is CASSESVYEQYF. For the CDR3, the DNA is TGCGCCAGCAGTGAGTCCGTCTACGAGCAGTACTTC. The chain recombines TRBV10-2 with TRBJ2-7; D gene ambiguous. Trimming left V 0 bases short and J 3 bases short, with 3 bases between. This CDR3 is built from 12 residues. CDR1 WSHSY and CDR2 SAAADI come from the germline V gene.

CDR3 sequence: CARRPGDYGYTF. The CDR3 DNA follows: TGTGCCAGGAGGCCAGGGGACTATGGCTACACCTTC. The chain combines TRBV2 with TRBJ1-2, with a tentative D call TRBD1 (6 bases). The germline CDR1 and CDR2 sequences are SNHLY and FYNNEI. CDR3 length equals 12 residues. V lost 9 bases, J lost 3 bases, and 11 bases lay in between.

The chain employs TRBV7-9 and TRBJ2-7, with 12 bases aligning to TRBD2. The CDR3 length is 15 residues. CDR1 and CDR2 from the germline V gene are SEHNR and FQNEAQ (reference sequence). J was trimmed by 3 bases and V by 5 bases; bases with no gene match: 5. CDR3 amino acids: CASSHSTSGGYEQYF. The CDR3 DNA is TGTGCCAGCAGCCATTCGACTAGCGGGGGCTACGAGCAGTACTTC.

The chain links TRBV6-1 to TRBJ2-7; D may match TRBD1 or TRBD2 (6 bases each). Germline V gives CDR1 MNHNS, CDR2 SASEGT. The CDR3 covers 14 residues. Trimming shortened V by 5 bases and J by 4 bases, and 15 bases separated the two germline ends. CDR3 in DNA: TGTGCCAGCAGTATAGCACAGGGAGGATACGAGCAGTACTTC. Amino acids: CASSIAQGGYEQYF.